The 12 T cell receptor beta chains listed next were all sequenced from one sample in a study of T-cell memory formation after mild COVID-19. TCRdb reprocessed the 5' RACE reads with MiXCR, giving one entry per CDR3 protein. Counted here are around 260,000 distinct CDR3 sequences, about a sixth occurring once; the ten biggest clones make up around a fifth. Sequencing was carried out using PBMCs or a T cell subset sorted from them (not recorded which). These receptors all come from a man younger than 30 who had mild COVID-19 (a few samples of this study predate the infection). Cell type and time point are not known.

The CDR3 spells CASSPGFGNQPQHF. CDR3 nucleotides: TGTGCCAGCTCACCAGGGTTCGGCAATCAGCCCCAGCATTTT. The chain combines TRBV18 with TRBJ1-5; D ambiguous. This CDR3 has 14 amino acids. Deletions cut 2 bases from V and 2 bases from J, with 7 bases between. CDR1 KGHSH and CDR2 LQKENI come from the germline V gene.

The V and J genes are TRBV20-1 and TRBJ2-1; TRBD2 agrees at 7 bases. Trimming at V came to 0 bases and at J to 1 base, leaving 3 bases not matched to a gene. The CDR3 loop spans 15 amino acids. The V gene's germline CDR1 is DFQATT and CDR2 SNEGSKA (reference sequence). CDR3 amino acids: CSARDRRESYNEQFF. The CDR3 DNA sequence: TGCAGTGCTAGAGATCGGCGGGAGTCCTACAATGAGCAGTTCTTC.

V usage is TRBV12-3 or TRBV12-4 and J usage is TRBJ1-5; D not resolved. V was pared by 6 bases and J by 0 bases, with 9 bases between. The CDR3 has 14 residues. The CDR3 nucleotides read TGTGCCAGCAGGGGCGAAATTAGCAATCAGCCCCAGCATTTT. Translating gives CASRGEISNQPQHF.

This clonotype was seen a handful of times. The junction does not match germline at one end; this may be a read error. The J gene is TRBJ2-1, the V gene TRBV12-3 or TRBV12-4; D is perhaps TRBD1 or TRBD2 (5 bases each). The CDR3 is made up of 10 amino acids. The CDR3 DNA reads as TGTGCCAGCTTTGAGCAGGGAGTCGCCTTC. It encodes CASFEQGVAF.

This clonotype turned up a few times. The chain recombines TRBV20-1 with TRBJ2-7; the D gene is possibly TRBD1 (6 bases). Germline CDR1 reads DFQATT; CDR2 reads SNEGSKA (reference sequence). This CDR3 is built from 14 residues. With 5 bases removed from V and 2 bases from J, the gap between germline ends came to 16 bases. The CDR3 sequence: CSASHRVKTYEQYF. As DNA, the CDR3 is TGCAGTGCTTCGCACAGGGTGAAAACCTACGAGCAGTACTTC.

A note on this clonotype: With a much larger clone just one base away, this may be a read error. The chain is built from TRBV10-3 and TRBJ2-4; the D is unclear. The ends were cut back, 3 bases at V and 0 bases at J, with 12 bases in the middle. CDR1 and CDR2 from the germline V gene are ENHRY and SYGVKD. CDR3 length equals 16 residues. This chain's CDR3 is CAISEGHVEAKNIQYF. CDR3 in DNA: TGTGCCATCAGTGAAGGGCATGTTGAAGCCAAAAACATTCAGTACTTC.

The chain combines TRBV9 with TRBJ2-3, with TRBD2 as a possible D gene (7 bases). CDR1 SGDLS and CDR2 YYNGEE come from the germline V gene. CDR3 length: 16 residues. Deletions cut 0 bases from V and 1 base from J, with 12 bases between. CDR3 residues: CASSVVDGGRTDTQYF. CDR3 nucleotides: TGTGCCAGCAGCGTAGTTGACGGGGGGCGCACAGATACGCAGTATTTT.

This clonotype was observed a handful of times. The J gene is TRBJ2-1, the V gene TRBV4-2; 8 positions agree with TRBD2. Trimming at V came to 4 bases and at J to 8 bases, leaving 10 bases not matched to a gene. The germline V gene has CDR1 LGHNA and CDR2 YNFKEQ. The CDR3 contains 15 residues. The CDR3 spells CASSRSSSSGDEQFF. The CDR3 DNA sequence: TGTGCCAGCAGCCGCTCCTCAAGTAGCGGGGATGAGCAGTTCTTC.

This sequence joins TRBV4-1 and TRBJ2-2; D is perhaps TRBD1 (6 bases). From germline, CDR1 is MGHRA and CDR2 YSYEKL. This CDR3 has 15 amino acids. Trimming cost V 3 bases and J 3 bases, with 11 bases left between them. The CDR3 loop is CASSQQGLYTGELFF. For the CDR3, the DNA is TGCGCCAGCAGCCAGCAGGGGTTGTACACCGGGGAGCTGTTTTTT.

This sequence joins TRBV11-3 and TRBJ1-1; D unclear. The CDR3 runs to 13 residues. Trimming removed 3 bases at V and 2 bases at J, with 7 bases between. Germline V gene data show CDR1 as SGHNT and CDR2 as YENEEA. DNA of the CDR3: TGTGCCAGCAGCTTTAGGGCCAACACTGAAGCTTTCTTT. Its translation: CASSFRANTEAFF.

The chain couples TRBV7-6 to TRBJ2-7; weak D call: TRBD1 (6 bases). The CDR3 consists of 14 residues. The germline V gene encodes CDR1 SGHVS and CDR2 FNYEAQ. The V and J ends lost 0 bases and 5 bases respectively, with 11 bases between them. The CDR3: CASSLAGQDDEQYF. The CDR3 DNA sequence: TGTGCCAGCAGCTTAGCGGGACAAGATGACGAGCAGTACTTC. Supplemented by reference TRBV7-6 and TRBJ2-7, the full variable domain reads GAGVSQSPRYKVTKRGQDVALRCDPISGHVSLYWYRQALGQGPEFLTYFNYEAQQDKSGLPNDRFSAERPEGSISTLTIQRTEQRDSAMYRCASSLAGQDDEQYFGPGTRLTVT.

This clonotype was seen more than once but under ten times. This sequence joins TRBV7-9 and TRBJ2-3; D could derive from TRBD1 or TRBD2 (5 bases each). Trimming cost V 5 bases and J 0 bases, with 15 bases left between them. Germline lookup yields CDR1 SEHNR and CDR2 FQNEAQ (reference sequence). The CDR3 loop spans 16 amino acids. In nucleotides, the CDR3 is TGTGCCAGCAGCGTCCGAGGGGCTACTAGCACAGATACGCAGTATTTT. Translated: CASSVRGATSTDTQYF.